The rows below give T cell receptor beta chains drawn from one sample of a study of beta chain features in type 1 diabetes. Data came from immunoSEQ multiplex PCR; TCRdb stores just in-frame clones and leaves some out. The sample has about 210,000 clones, roughly a tenth seen once. The specimen sequenced was central memory CD4+ T cells from blood. These receptors came from a man aged 18 to 30 in good health. Each CDR3 is given with its conserved first and last residue. A D gene is named only where the DNA matches it firmly. The listing skips clone size in some rows; elsewhere it reads once, few, many or a size class.

clone_size,d_call,j_call,v_call,cdr3_nt,cdr3_aa
few,NA,TRBJ1-4,TRBV7-3,TGTGCCAGCAGCGTCATGGGGCATAGTGAAAAACTGTTTTTT,CASSVMGHSEKLFF
NA,TRBD1,TRBJ1-4,TRBV29-1,TGCAGCGTTGAAGAGAGGGCAGGGGGGGTAGAAAAACTGTTTTTT,CSVEERAGGVEKLFF
NA,NA,TRBJ2-5,TRBV30,TGTGCCTGGAAGCCGGGGGAAGAGACCCAGTACTTC,CAWKPGEETQYF
few,NA,TRBJ1-1,TRBV6-6,TGTGCCAGCAGTTACCTAGGACAGCTGAACACTGAAGCTTTCTTT,CASSYLGQLNTEAFF
NA,NA,TRBJ2-3,TRBV5-1,TGCGCCAGCAGCTTGGCCTTGGTAGCGGGCACAGATACGCAGTATTTT,CASSLALVAGTDTQYF
few,NA,TRBJ1-5,TRBV25-1,TGTGCCAGCAGTGAATCAGGTAGGGCCAGGGACCAGCCCCAGCATTTT,CASSESGRARDQPQHF
NA,TRBD2,TRBJ2-2,TRBV5-4,TGTGCCAGCAGCCGGCCTAGCGGGAGAGTCACCGGGGAGCTGTTTTTT,CASSRPSGRVTGELFF
once,TRBD2,TRBJ2-2,TRBV5-1,TGCGCCAGCAGCACGGGACTAGCGGAATTCACCGGGGAGCTGTTTTTT,CASSTGLAEFTGELFF
NA,TRBD2,TRBJ2-7,TRBV9,TGTGCCAGCAGCGGCGGGCCCGGACTAGCAGACGAGCAGTACTTC,CASSGGPGLADEQYF
few,TRBD1,TRBJ1-4,TRBV28,TGTGCCAGCAGTTTATCAGGGACAGGGGAAAAACTGTTTTTT,CASSLSGTGEKLFF
few,NA,TRBJ1-2,TRBV4-2,TGTGCCAGCAGCCAGGGTTACTATGGCTACACCTTC,CASSQGYYGYTF
few,NA,TRBJ2-7,TRBV28,TGTGCCAGCAGTGGCTATCGGGACACCTTTGAAGAGCAGTACTTC,CASSGYRDTFEEQYF
few,NA,TRBJ2-3,TRBV15,TGTGCCACCAGCAGACCCACGGCCGGAGATACGCAGTATTTT,CATSRPTAGDTQYF
NA,NA,TRBJ2-7,TRBV10-2,TGCGCCAGCAGTGAGGCAGGGGGGAGGTACGAGCAGTACTTC,CASSEAGGRYEQYF
NA,NA,TRBJ2-7,TRBV5-6,TGTGCCAGCAGCTTAAGACAGCTAACCTACGAGCAGTACTTC,CASSLRQLTYEQYF
few,NA,TRBJ2-1,TRBV7-2,TGTGCCAGCAGCTTAGTAGTGGCGGTGTACAATGAGCAGTTCTTC,CASSLVVAVYNEQFF
few,TRBD2,TRBJ2-7,TRBV14,TGTGCCTCTAGCGGGAGTTCCTACGAGCAGTACTTC,CASSGSSYEQYF
NA,NA,TRBJ2-7,TRBV25-1,TGTGCCAGCAGTGAAATAGGCAGGGGAGGCGAGCAGTACTTC,CASSEIGRGGEQYF
many,NA,TRBJ2-1,TRBV7-3,TGTGCCAGCAGCTTAGGCCCAGGAGGGAGTGGGTCCAATGAGCAGTTCTTC,CASSLGPGGSGSNEQFF
few,TRBD1,TRBJ2-7,TRBV6-5,TGTGCCACAGAGGGGACAGGGACCGGCGAGCAGTACTTC,CATEGTGTGEQYF
NA,NA,TRBJ1-6,TRBV30,TGTGCCTGGAGTGCACGGAACAATTCACCCCTCCACTTT,CAWSARNNSPLHF
many,NA,TRBJ2-7,TRBV30,TGTGCCTGGGATGGTGACAGCTACGAGCAGTACTTC,CAWDGDSYEQYF
few,NA,TRBJ2-7,TRBV7-9,TGTGCCAGCGGGTTGACAGGAACCTACGAGCAGTACTTC,CASGLTGTYEQYF
NA,TRBD2,TRBJ2-7,TRBV4-2,TGTGCCAGCAGCCAAGACCGAGCGGGAGAGTCCTACGAGCAGTACTTC,CASSQDRAGESYEQYF
few,NA,TRBJ1-1,TRBV4-2,TGTGCCAGCAGCCGAGCCACAGGGATGAACACTGAAGCTTTCTTT,CASSRATGMNTEAFF
NA,NA,TRBJ2-1,TRBV30,TGTGCCTGGGAGACAGGAGGGAACTACAATGAGCAGTTCTTC,CAWETGGNYNEQFF
few,NA,TRBJ2-7,TRBV20-1,TGCAGTGCTAGAACCGGTTTTCAGTACTTC,CSARTGFQYF
few,NA,TRBJ1-4,TRBV4-3,TGCGCCAGCAGCCAAGTCATGGATGGAAAACTGTTTTTT,CASSQVMDGKLFF
few,NA,TRBJ1-2,TRBV30,TGTGCCTGGAGTAGGCTCCAACATGGCTATGGCTACACCTTC,CAWSRLQHGYGYTF
NA,TRBD1,TRBJ2-7,TRBV28,TGTGCCAGCAGTGCTCCCGGGACAGGATCCTACGAGCAGTACTTC,CASSAPGTGSYEQYF
few,NA,TRBJ1-1,TRBV5-4,TGTGCCAGCAGCTTGAGAGGGAACACTGAAGCTTTCTTT,CASSLRGNTEAFF
NA,NA,TRBJ2-7,TRBV9,TGTGCCAGCAGCGTAGCGGTCTCCTACGAGCAGTACTTC,CASSVAVSYEQYF
few,NA,TRBJ2-1,TRBV5-1,TGCGCCAGCAGCTTGGGGCTAGCGGAGCAGTTCTTC,CASSLGLAEQFF
few,TRBD2,TRBJ2-1,TRBV30,TGTGCCTGTGCTCCCGCCAGCGGGACCCGCAATGAGCAGTTCTTC,CACAPASGTRNEQFF
many,TRBD1,TRBJ2-1,TRBV30,TGTGCCTGGAGTGTAGGGACAGGGGAGGGGGATGAGCAGTTCTTC,CAWSVGTGEGDEQFF